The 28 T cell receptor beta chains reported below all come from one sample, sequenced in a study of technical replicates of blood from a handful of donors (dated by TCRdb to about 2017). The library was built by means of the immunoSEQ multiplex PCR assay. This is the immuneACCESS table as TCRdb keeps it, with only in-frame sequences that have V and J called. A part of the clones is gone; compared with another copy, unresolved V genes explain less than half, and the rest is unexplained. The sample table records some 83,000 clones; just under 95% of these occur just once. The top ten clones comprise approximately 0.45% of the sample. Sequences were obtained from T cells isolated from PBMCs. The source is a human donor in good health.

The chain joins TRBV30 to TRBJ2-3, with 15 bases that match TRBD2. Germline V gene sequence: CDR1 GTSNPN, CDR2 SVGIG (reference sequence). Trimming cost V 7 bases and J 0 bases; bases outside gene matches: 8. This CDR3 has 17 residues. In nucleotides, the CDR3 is TGTGCCTTCGCGACGGGACTAGCGGGAGGTAGCACAGATACGCAGTATTTT. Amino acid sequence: CAFATGLAGGSTDTQYF.

CDR3 bases: TGTGCCAGCAGTTTTGACAGGGCCTACGAGCAGTACTTC. As protein: CASSFDRAYEQYF. The V and J genes are TRBV5-6 and TRBJ2-7; 7 bases match TRBD1. Germline V lookup: CDR1 SGHDT, CDR2 YYEEEE. The V segment lost 5 bases and the J segment 2 bases; nucleotides outside the gene matches: 4. The CDR3 loop spans 13 amino acids.

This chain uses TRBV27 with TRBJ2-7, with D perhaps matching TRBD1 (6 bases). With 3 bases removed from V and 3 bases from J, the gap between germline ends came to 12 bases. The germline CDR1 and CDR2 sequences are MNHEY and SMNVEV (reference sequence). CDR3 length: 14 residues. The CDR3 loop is CASSLVAGDYEQYF. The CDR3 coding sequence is TGTGCCAGCAGTTTGGTGGCAGGGGACTACGAGCAGTACTTC.

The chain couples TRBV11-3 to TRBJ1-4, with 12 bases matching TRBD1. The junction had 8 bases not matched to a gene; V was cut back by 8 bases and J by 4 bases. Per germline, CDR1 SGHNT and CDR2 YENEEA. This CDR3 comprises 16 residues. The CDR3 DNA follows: TGTGCCAGCTCATCCGGGACAGGGGGCGGTAATGAAAAACTGTTTTTT. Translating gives CASSSGTGGGNEKLFF.

In DNA form, the CDR3 reads TGTGCCAGCAGCCAAGATCTACAGTTAATCTCTGGAAACACCATATATTTT. Encoded protein: CASSQDLQLISGNTIYF. The chain combines TRBV4-2 with TRBJ1-3; D is unclear. CDR3 length: 17 residues. CDR1 and CDR2 from the germline V gene are LGHNA and YNFKEQ. The V end lost 0 bases, the J end lost 0 bases, and 12 bases lay between the germline ends.

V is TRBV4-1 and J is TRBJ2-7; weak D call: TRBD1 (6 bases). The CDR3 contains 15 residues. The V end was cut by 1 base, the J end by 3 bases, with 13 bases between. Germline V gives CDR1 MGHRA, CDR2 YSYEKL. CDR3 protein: CASSQGGGENYEQYF. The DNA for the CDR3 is TGCGCCAGCAGCCAAGGAGGGGGAGAAAACTACGAGCAGTACTTC.

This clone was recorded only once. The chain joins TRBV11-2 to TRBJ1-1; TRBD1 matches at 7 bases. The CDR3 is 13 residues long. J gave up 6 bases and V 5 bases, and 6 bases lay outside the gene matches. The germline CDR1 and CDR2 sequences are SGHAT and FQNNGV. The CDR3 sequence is CASSRATGAEAFF. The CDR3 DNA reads TGTGCCAGCAGCCGTGCTACAGGGGCTGAAGCTTTCTTT. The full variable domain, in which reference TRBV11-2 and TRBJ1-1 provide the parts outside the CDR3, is EAGVAQSPRYKIIEKRQSVAFWCNPISGHATLYWYQQILGQGPKLLIQFQNNGVVDDSQLPKDRFSAERLKGVDSTLKIQPAKLEDSAVYLCASSRATGAEAFFGQGTRLTVV.

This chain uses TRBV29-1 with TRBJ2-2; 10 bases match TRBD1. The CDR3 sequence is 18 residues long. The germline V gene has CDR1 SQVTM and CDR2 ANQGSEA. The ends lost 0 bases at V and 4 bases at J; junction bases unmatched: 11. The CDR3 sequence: CSVEDLAAWTGGTGELFF. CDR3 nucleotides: TGCAGCGTTGAAGATCTTGCAGCTTGGACAGGGGGCACCGGGGAGCTGTTTTTT.

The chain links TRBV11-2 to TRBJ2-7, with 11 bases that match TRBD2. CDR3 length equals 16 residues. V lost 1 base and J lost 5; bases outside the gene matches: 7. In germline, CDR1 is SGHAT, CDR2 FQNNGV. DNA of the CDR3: TGTGCCAGCAGCTTAGCTAGCGGGAGGAACCTGAACGAGCAGTACTTC. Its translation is CASSLASGRNLNEQYF.

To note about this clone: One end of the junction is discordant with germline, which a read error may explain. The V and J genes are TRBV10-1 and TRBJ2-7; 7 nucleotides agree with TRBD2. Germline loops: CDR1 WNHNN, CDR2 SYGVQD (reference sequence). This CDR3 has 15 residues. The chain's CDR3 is CASSEAAGRDYERYF. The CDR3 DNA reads TGCGCCAGCAGTGAGGCGGCAGGGCGGGACTACGAGCGGTACTTC.

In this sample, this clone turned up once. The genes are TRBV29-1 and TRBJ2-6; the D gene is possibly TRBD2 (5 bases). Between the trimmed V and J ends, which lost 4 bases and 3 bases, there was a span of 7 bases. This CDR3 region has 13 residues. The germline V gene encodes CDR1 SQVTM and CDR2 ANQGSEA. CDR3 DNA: TGCAGCGTTGGGACTGATGGGGCCAACGTCCTGACTTTC. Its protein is CSVGTDGANVLTF.

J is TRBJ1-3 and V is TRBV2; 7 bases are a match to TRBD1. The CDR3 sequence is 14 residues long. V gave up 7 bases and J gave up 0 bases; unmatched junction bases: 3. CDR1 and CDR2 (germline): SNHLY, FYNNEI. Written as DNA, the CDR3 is TGTGCCAGCACCAGGGGGTACTCTGGAAACACCATATATTTT. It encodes CASTRGYSGNTIYF. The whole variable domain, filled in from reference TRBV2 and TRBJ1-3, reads EPEVTQTPSHQVTQMGQEVILRCVPISNHLYFYWYRQILGQKVEFLVSFYNNEISEKSEIFDDQFSVERPDGSNFTLKIRSTKLEDSAMYFCASTRGYSGNTIYFGEGSWLTVV.

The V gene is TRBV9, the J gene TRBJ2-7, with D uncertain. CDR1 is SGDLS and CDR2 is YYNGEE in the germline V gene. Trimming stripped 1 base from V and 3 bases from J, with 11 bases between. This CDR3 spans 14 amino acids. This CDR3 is CASSVNVASYEQYF. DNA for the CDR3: TGTGCCAGCAGCGTAAATGTGGCCAGCTACGAGCAGTACTTC. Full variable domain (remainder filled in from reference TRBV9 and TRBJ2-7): DSGVTQTPKHLITATGQRVTLRCSPRSGDLSVYWYQQSLDQGLQFLIQYYNGEERAKGNILERFSAQQFPDLHSELNLSSLELGDSALYFCASSVNVASYEQYFGPGTRLTVT.

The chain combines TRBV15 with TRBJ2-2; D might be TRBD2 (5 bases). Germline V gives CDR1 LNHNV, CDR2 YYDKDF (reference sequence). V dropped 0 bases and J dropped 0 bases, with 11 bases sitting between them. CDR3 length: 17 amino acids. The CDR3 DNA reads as TGTGCCACCAGCAGAGATCCGAGACTATCGAACACCGGGGAGCTGTTTTTT. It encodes CATSRDPRLSNTGELFF.

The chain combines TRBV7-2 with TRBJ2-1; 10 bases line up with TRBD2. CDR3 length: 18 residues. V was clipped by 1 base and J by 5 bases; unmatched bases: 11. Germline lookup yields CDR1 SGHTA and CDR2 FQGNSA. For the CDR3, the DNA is TGTGCCAGCAGCTTAGAGACCCAATGGACTAGCGGCAACAATGAGCAGTTCTTC. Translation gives CASSLETQWTSGNNEQFF.

The CDR3 DNA sequence: TGCGCCAGCGGGCCGGGGGAAAAACTGTTTTTT. Encoded protein: CASGPGEKLFF. This chain uses TRBV4-1 with TRBJ1-4; no reliable D call. The germline V and J ends were trimmed by 8 bases and 8 bases, with 9 bases remaining between them. There are 11 residues in the CDR3. The germline CDR1 and CDR2 sequences are MGHRA and YSYEKL.

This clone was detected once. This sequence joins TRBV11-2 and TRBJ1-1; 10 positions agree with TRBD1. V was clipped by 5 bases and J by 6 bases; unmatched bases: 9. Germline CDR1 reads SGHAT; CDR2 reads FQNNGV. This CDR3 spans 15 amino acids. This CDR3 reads CASSDHGTGDPEAFF. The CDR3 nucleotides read TGTGCCAGCAGCGATCACGGGACAGGGGACCCTGAAGCTTTCTTT.

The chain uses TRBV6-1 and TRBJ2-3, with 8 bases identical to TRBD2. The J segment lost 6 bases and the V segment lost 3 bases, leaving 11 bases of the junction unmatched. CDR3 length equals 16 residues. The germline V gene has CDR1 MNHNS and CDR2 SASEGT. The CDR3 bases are TGTGCCAGCAGTGACACTTTAGGACTAGCATTGGATACGCAGTATTTT. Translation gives CASSDTLGLALDTQYF.

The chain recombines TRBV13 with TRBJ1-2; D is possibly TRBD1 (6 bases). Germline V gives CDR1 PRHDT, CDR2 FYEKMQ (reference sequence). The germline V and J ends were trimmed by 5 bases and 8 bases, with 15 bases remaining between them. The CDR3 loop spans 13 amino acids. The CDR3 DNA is TGTGCCAGCAGCCCGGAGGACAGTAGCGGCTACACCTTC. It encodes CASSPEDSSGYTF.

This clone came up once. The CDR3 DNA is TGTGCCAGCAGCTTAATATTAGCAGATACGCAGTATTTT. Its translation is CASSLILADTQYF. This chain uses TRBV7-9 with TRBJ2-3; no clear D. The germline gives CDR1 SEHNR, CDR2 FQNEAQ (reference sequence). The CDR3 is made up of 13 amino acids. The germline V and J ends were trimmed by 2 bases and 4 bases, with 7 bases remaining between them.

CDR3 region: CASSRTGETQYF. The CDR3, as DNA: TGTGCCAGCAGTCGGACAGGGGAGACCCAGTACTTC. This chain links TRBV6-5 with TRBJ2-5; TRBD1 aligns across 8 bases. Germline assignment: CDR1 MNHEY and CDR2 SVGAGI. V shed 5 bases and J 5 bases; nucleotides not matched to a gene: 1. The CDR3 runs 12 residues.

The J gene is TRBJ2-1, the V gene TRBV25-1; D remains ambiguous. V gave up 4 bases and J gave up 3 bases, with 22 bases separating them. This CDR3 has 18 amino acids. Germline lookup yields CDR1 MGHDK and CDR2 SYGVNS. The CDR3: CASSAPFNERSSYNEQFF. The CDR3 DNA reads TGTGCCAGCAGTGCCCCCTTTAATGAGAGGTCAAGCTACAATGAGCAGTTCTTC.

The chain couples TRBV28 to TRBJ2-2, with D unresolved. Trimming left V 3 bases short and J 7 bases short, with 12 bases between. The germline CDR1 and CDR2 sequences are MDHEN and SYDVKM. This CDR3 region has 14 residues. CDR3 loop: CASSLSQWSGELFF. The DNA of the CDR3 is TGTGCCAGCAGTTTGAGTCAGTGGAGCGGGGAGCTGTTTTTT.

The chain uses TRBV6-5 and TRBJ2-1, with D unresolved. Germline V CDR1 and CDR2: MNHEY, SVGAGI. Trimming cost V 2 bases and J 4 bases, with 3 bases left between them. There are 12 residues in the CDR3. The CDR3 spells CASSYPYNEQFF. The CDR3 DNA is TGTGCCAGCAGTTACCCATACAATGAGCAGTTCTTC.

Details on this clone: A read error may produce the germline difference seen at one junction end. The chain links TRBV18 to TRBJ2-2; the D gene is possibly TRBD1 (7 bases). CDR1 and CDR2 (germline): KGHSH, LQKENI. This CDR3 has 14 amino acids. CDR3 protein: CASTPRRGQGELFF. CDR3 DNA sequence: TGTGCCAGCACACCAAGGAGGGGGCAAGGGGAGCTGTTTTTT.

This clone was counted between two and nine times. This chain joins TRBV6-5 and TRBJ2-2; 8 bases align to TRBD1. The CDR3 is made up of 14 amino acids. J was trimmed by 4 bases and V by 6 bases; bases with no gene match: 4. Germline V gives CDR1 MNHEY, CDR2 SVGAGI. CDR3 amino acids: CASRNQGATGELFF. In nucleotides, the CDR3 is TGTGCCAGCAGAAACCAGGGGGCCACCGGGGAGCTGTTTTTT.

The CDR3 DNA follows: TGTGCCAGCAGTCCCAAGCGGGAGGCTATGTACAATGAGCAGTTCTTC. Its translation: CASSPKREAMYNEQFF. The gene calls are TRBV27 and TRBJ2-1; TRBD2 matches 9 bases. CDR3 length: 16 amino acids. J gave up 4 bases and V 5 bases, and 9 bases lay outside the gene matches. Looked up from germline, CDR1 is MNHEY and CDR2 is SMNVEV (reference sequence).

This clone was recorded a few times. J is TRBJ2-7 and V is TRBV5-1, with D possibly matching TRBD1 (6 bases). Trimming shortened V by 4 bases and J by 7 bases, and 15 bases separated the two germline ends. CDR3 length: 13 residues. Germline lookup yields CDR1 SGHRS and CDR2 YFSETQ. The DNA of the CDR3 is TGCGCCAGCAGCCCGGACAGTCTTGGGGAGCAGTACTTC. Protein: CASSPDSLGEQYF.